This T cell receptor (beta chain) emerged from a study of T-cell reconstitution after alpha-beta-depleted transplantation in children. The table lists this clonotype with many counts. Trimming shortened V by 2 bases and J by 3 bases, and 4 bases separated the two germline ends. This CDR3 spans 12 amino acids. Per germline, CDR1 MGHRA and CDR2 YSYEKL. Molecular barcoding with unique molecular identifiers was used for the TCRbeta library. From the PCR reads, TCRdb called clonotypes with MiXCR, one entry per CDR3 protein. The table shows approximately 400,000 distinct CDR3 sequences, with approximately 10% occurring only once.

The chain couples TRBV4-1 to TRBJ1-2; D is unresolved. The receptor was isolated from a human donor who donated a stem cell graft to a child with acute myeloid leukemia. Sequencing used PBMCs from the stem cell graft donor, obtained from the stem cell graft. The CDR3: CASSQSDYGYTF. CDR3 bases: TGCGCCAGCAGCCAATCGGACTATGGCTACACCTTC.